This T cell receptor beta chain was recovered during a study of T cell responses to AZD1222 COVID-19 vaccine. Broader study findings: Females outnumbered males among donors, who were mostly white British; clonal diversity was possibly underestimated. Baseline seropositives among AZD1222 recipients totaled only five to seven. Scientists sampled the repertoires only once the peak T cell response had passed. Dominant CD4 TCR responses targeted spike regions 160-218 and 743-854.

TCRdb's table, derived via immunoSEQ multiplex PCR, lists solely in-frame clones and lacks some. The sample yields about 140,000 clones, approximately 90% seen once. To note about this clone: Antigen specificity is unknown.

Trimming took 7 bases from V and 6 from J; bases not matched to a gene: 4. Per germline, CDR1 MNHEY and CDR2 SVGAGI. The CDR3 runs to 12 residues. The source of this sequence is an adult who received the AZD1222 COVID-19 vaccine. The rearrangement uses TRBV6-5 and TRBJ2-3; the match to TRBD2 covers 7 bases. The sequences come from peripheral blood, collected 28 days after the second AZD1222 dose. The CDR3 region is CASTPGGDTQYF. CDR3 nucleotides: TGTGCCAGCACTCCGGGGGGTGATACGCAGTATTTT.